This is a list of T cell receptor beta chains from one sample in a study of PD-1 blockade in classical Hodgkin lymphoma. Using immunoSEQ multiplex PCR, the repertoire was profiled, and TCRdb retains in-frame clones only, with some absent. Of 18,000 or so clones detected, 70% appear once; the ten largest clones hold just under 2.5%. Material: CD4+ T cells from blood, obtained before the fourth cycle of nivolumab. The origin of the receptors is a human donor with classical Hodgkin lymphoma. Both conserved end residues are part of each CDR3. Fields, in order: clone size, J gene, V gene, D gene, CDR3 protein, CDR3 DNA. The D gene is left open where the match is weak. Size is omitted from some rows. Given values are once, few, many or a class for expanded clones.

>few|TRBJ1-5|TRBV4-2|-
CASSQAAQGNSNQPQHF
TGTGCCAGCAGCCAAGCCGCACAGGGAAATAGCAATCAGCCCCAGCATTTT
>-|TRBJ1-5|TRBV10-3|TRBD1
CAIREGQGLGQPQHF
TGTGCCATCAGAGAGGGACAGGGGCTGGGTCAGCCCCAGCATTTT
>-|TRBJ2-7|TRBV7-6|-
CASSLAVGGFYEQYF
TGTGCCAGCAGCTTAGCAGTCGGGGGTTTCTACGAGCAGTACTTC
>-|TRBJ2-7|TRBV7-2|TRBD2
CASSRAGGEAYEQYF
TGTGCCAGCAGCCGCGCGGGGGGTGAGGCCTACGAGCAGTACTTC
>few|TRBJ1-5|TRBV10-3|TRBD1
CAISATGRNQPQHF
TGTGCCATCAGTGCGACAGGGCGCAATCAGCCCCAGCATTTT
>-|TRBJ1-2|TRBV21-1|-
CASSKGQRDGYTF
TGTGCCAGCAGCAAAGGACAGCGTGATGGCTACACCTTC
>few|TRBJ2-1|TRBV7-7|-
CASSLDIYNEQFF
TGTGCCAGCAGCCTGGACATTTACAATGAGCAGTTCTTC
>-|TRBJ1-1|TRBV10-3|TRBD1
CASRLTGTGLEAFF
TGTGCCAGCAGACTCACCGGGACAGGGCTTGAAGCTTTCTTT
>-|TRBJ2-1|TRBV7-3|TRBD2
CASSPAARREGYNEQFF
TGTGCCAGCAGCCCGGCGGCGCGGCGGGAGGGATACAATGAGCAGTTCTTC
>once|TRBJ2-3|TRBV28|-
CASSHPGGAGTDTQYF
TGTGCCAGCAGCCATCCAGGGGGGGCTGGGACAGATACGCAGTATTTT
>-|TRBJ2-2|TRBV2|-
CASSEQGRSTGELFF
TGTGCCAGCAGTGAACAGGGCCGTAGCACCGGGGAGCTGTTTTTT
>few|TRBJ1-2|TRBV7-9|-
CASSPTAGAYGYTF
TGTGCCAGCAGTCCTACTGCCGGAGCTTATGGCTACACCTTC
>-|TRBJ2-6|TRBV19|-
CASSMSSGANVLTF
TGTGCCAGTAGTATGAGCTCTGGGGCCAACGTCCTGACTTTC
>once|TRBJ2-7|TRBV9|-
CASSPPGRTYEQYF
TGTGCCAGCAGCCCCCCTGGCCGCACCTACGAGCAGTACTTC
>-|TRBJ1-1|TRBV6-1|TRBD1
CASLEGTGRAFF
TGTGCCAGCCTAGAAGGGACAGGGCGAGCTTTCTTT
>-|TRBJ2-3|TRBV18|-
CASSPRDFTDTQYF
TGTGCCAGCTCACCCCGGGACTTCACAGATACGCAGTATTTT
>-|TRBJ2-7|TRBV5-6|-
CASSRIASYEQYF
TGTGCCAGCAGCAGAATCGCCAGCTACGAGCAGTACTTC
>-|TRBJ2-7|TRBV28|-
CASSSTGYEQYF
TGTGCCAGCAGTAGTACAGGCTACGAGCAGTACTTC